This record covers a single T cell receptor beta chain. The record originates from a study of blood T cell repertoires in COVID-19. Study as a whole: COVID-19 samples, acute and convalescent, were from the United States, Italy and Spain.

The CDR3 runs 16 residues. The J segment lost 2 bases and the V segment lost 3 bases, leaving 8 bases of the junction unmatched. CDR1 and CDR2 from the germline V gene are ENHRY and SYGVKD. Original processing methods: Quantification of nucleated cells was approximated via reference gene primer amplification. This table comes from immunoSEQ multiplex PCR, and its TCRdb copy is limited to in-frame clones, with some not included. From that table come the V and J calls and clone size; the DNA was used to work out D and trimming. The top ten clones hold approximately 4.1% of a sample with roughly 70,000 clones, approximately 83% of them seen once.

The chain combines TRBV10-3 with TRBJ2-3; TRBD2 matches 7 bases. Sample: peripheral blood. The sequence derives from a woman aged 55-75 years with acute or convalescent COVID-19. The CDR3 DNA follows: TGTGCCATCAGTGAAAGAACGGGGGGACTCACAGATACGCAGTATTTT. As protein: CAISERTGGLTDTQYF.